The next 5 T cell receptor beta chains were all read from a single sample in a study of cytomegalovirus exposure and HLA in healthy donors. PCR involved 60 Vbeta and 13 Jbeta primers. Sequencing was performed with immunoSEQ multiplex PCR; in TCRdb, only in-frame clones are kept and a portion is missing. This sample has 85,000 to 120,000 clones, with 65% to 75% found just once. What was sequenced was PBMCs. Source of these receptors: a female donor in good health and CMV-seronegative.

The rearrangement joins TRBV11-2 to TRBJ2-7; maybe TRBD2 (6 bases). Germline V lookup: CDR1 SGHAT, CDR2 FQNNGV. Trimming left V 3 bases short and J 3 bases short, with 21 bases between. The CDR3 totals 17 residues. The CDR3 here is CASSFGVSGDFDYEQYF. DNA for the CDR3: TGTGCCAGCAGCTTTGGGGTTTCGGGGGACTTCGACTACGAGCAGTACTTC. Together with reference TRBV11-2 and TRBJ2-7, the CDR3 gives the full variable domain: EAGVAQSPRYKIIEKRQSVAFWCNPISGHATLYWYQQILGQGPKLLIQFQNNGVVDDSQLPKDRFSAERLKGVDSTLKIQPAKLEDSAVYLCASSFGVSGDFDYEQYFGPGTRLTVT.

The V gene is TRBV5-1, the J gene TRBJ2-5; 10 nucleotides align to TRBD1. The CDR3 extends over 18 amino acids. Germline V gene sequence: CDR1 SGHRS, CDR2 YFSETQ. V was clipped by 1 base and J by 7 bases; unmatched bases: 16. The CDR3 spells CASSLRDRGPWEVGTQYF. The DNA of the CDR3 is TGCGCCAGCAGCTTGCGGGACAGGGGACCCTGGGAGGTTGGGACCCAGTACTTC.

J is TRBJ1-2 and V is TRBV29-1, with a possible D match to TRBD1 (6 bases). CDR1 is SQVTM and CDR2 is ANQGSEA in the germline V gene. The ends were cut back, 4 bases at V and 2 bases at J, with 14 bases in the middle. The CDR3 is 14 amino acids. This CDR3 reads CSVAPGGGNYGYTF. CDR3 nucleotide sequence: TGCAGCGTTGCTCCTGGTGGGGGCAACTATGGCTACACCTTC.

The chain has TRBV28 and TRBJ2-3; D unresolved. The CDR3 is made up of 12 amino acids. V was trimmed by 6 bases and J by 2 bases, leaving 6 bases between them. Germline values: CDR1 MDHEN, CDR2 SYDVKM. The DNA for the CDR3 is TGTGCCAGCAGCCCCAACACAGATACGCAGTATTTT. It is translated as CASSPNTDTQYF.

This rearrangement joins TRBV10-2 to TRBJ2-1; tentatively, D is TRBD1 (6 bases). Trimming took 10 bases from V and 0 from J, leaving 16 bases between them. CDR3 length: 15 residues. Germline assignment: CDR1 WSHSY and CDR2 SAAADI. The CDR3 protein is CATQGPRSSYNEQFF. The CDR3 bases are TGCGCCACCCAGGGGCCCCGAAGCTCCTACAATGAGCAGTTCTTC.